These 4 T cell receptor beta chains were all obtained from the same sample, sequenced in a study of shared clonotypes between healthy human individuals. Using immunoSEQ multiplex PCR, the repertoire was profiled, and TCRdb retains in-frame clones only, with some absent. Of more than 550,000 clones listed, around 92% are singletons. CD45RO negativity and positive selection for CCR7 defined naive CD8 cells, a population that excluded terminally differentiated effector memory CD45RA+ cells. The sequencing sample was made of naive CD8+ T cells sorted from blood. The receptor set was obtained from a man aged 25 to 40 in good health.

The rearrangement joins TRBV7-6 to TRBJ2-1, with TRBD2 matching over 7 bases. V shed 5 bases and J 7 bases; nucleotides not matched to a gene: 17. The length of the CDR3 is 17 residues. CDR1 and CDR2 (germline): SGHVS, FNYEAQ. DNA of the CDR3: TGTGCCAGCAGCCCCTCAAGCGGCGGGAGTTTTAAGAATGAGCAGTTCTTC. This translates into CASSPSSGGSFKNEQFF.

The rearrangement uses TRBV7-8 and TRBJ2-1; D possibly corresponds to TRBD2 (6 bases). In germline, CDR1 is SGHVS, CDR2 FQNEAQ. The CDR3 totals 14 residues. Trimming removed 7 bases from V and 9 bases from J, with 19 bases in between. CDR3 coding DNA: TGTGCCAGCACACTAGCTAGATTCCCTTCTGAGCAGTTCTTC. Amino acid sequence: CASTLARFPSEQFF.

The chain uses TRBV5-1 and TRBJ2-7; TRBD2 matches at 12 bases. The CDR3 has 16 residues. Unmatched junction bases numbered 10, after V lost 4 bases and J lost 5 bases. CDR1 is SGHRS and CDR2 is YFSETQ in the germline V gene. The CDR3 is CASSPPPGLAGDEQYF. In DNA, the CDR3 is TGCGCCAGCAGCCCCCCCCCGGGACTAGCGGGTGACGAGCAGTACTTC.

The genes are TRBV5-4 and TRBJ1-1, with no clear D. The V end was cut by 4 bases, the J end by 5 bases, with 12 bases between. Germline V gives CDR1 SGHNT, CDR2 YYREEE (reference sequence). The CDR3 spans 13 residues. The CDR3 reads CASSPPGMTEAFF. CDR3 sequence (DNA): TGTGCCAGCAGCCCCCCTGGTATGACTGAAGCTTTCTTT. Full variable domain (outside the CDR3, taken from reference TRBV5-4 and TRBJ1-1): ETGVTQSPTHLIKTRGQQVTLRCSSQSGHNTVSWYQQALGQGPQFIFQYYREEENGRGNFPPRFSGLQFPNYSSELNVNALELDDSALYLCASSPPGMTEAFFGQGTRLTVV.